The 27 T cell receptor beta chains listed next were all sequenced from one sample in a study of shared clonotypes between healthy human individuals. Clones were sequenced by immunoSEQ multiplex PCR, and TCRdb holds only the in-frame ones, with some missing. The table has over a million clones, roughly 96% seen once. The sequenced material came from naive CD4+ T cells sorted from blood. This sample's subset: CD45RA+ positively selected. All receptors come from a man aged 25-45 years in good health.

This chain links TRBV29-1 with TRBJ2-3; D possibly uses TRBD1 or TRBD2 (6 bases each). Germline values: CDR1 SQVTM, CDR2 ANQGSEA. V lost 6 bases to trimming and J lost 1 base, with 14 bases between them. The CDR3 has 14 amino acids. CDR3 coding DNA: TGCAGCGTCCGACTAGGGACACGCACAGATACGCAGTATTTT. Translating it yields CSVRLGTRTDTQYF.

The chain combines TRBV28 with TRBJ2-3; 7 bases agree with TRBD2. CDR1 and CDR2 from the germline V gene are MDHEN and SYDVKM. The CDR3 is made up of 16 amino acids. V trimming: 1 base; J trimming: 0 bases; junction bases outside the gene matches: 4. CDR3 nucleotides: TGTGCCAGCAGTTTATTCCGGGGGGTTAGCACAGATACGCAGTATTTT. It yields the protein CASSLFRGVSTDTQYF. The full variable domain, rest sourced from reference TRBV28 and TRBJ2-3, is DVKVTQSSRYLVKRTGEKVFLECVQDMDHENMFWYRQDPGLGLRLIYFSYDVKMKEKGDIPEGYSVSREKKERFSLILESASTNQTSMYLCASSLFRGVSTDTQYFGPGTRLTVL.

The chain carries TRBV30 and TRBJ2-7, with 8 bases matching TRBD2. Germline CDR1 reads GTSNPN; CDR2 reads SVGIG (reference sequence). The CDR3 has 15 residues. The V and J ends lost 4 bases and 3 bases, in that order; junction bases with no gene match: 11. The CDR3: CAWNLNGRADYEQYF. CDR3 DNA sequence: TGTGCCTGGAACCTAAACGGGAGGGCCGACTACGAGCAGTACTTC.

This CDR3 reads CASSQRVQVVQYF. CDR3 sequence (DNA): TGTGCCAGCAGTCAAAGGGTGCAAGTTGTGCAGTATTTT. V usage is TRBV6-6 and J usage is TRBJ2-3, with D uncertain. CDR3 length: 13 residues. In germline, CDR1 is MNHNY, CDR2 SVGAGI (reference sequence). Trimming removed 5 bases from V and 11 bases from J, with 17 bases in between.

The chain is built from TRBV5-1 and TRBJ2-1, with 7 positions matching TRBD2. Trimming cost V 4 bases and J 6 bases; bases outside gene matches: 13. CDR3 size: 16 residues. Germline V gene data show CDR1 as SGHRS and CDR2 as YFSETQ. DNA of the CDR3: TGCGCCAGCAGCGTAGATCCTAGCGGTACTACCAATGAGCAGTTCTTC. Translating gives CASSVDPSGTTNEQFF.

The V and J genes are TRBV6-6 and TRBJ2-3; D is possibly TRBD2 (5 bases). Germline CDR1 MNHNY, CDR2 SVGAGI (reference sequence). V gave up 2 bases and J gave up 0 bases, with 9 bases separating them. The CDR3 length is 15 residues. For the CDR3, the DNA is TGTGCCAGCAGTTACCGGCGGGTTAGCACAGATACGCAGTATTTT. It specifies CASSYRRVSTDTQYF.

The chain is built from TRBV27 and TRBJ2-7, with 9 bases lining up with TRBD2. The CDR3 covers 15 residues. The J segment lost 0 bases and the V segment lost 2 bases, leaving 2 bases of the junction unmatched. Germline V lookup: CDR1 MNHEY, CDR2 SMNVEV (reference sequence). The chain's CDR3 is CASSLPGLASYEQYF. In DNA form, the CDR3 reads TGTGCCAGCAGTTTACCGGGACTAGCCTCCTACGAGCAGTACTTC.

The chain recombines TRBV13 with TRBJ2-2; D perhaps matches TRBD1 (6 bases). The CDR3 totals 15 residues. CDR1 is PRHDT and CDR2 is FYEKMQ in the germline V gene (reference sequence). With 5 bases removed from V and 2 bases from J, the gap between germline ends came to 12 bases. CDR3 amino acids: CASSPDRSNTGELFF. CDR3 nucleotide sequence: TGTGCCAGCAGCCCAGACAGGAGCAACACCGGGGAGCTGTTTTTT.

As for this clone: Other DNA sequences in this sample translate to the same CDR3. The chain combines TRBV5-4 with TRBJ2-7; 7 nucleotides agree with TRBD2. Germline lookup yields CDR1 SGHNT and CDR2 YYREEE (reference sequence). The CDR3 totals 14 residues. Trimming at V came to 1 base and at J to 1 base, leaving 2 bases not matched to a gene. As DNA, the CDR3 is TGTGCCAGCAGCTTGAGCGGGAATTCCTACGAGCAGTACTTC. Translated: CASSLSGNSYEQYF.

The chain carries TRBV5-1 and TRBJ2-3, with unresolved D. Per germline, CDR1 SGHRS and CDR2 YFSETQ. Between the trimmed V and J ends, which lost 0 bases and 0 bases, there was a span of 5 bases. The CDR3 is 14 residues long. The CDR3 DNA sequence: TGCGCCAGCAGCTTGGTGAAAAGCACAGATACGCAGTATTTT. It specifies CASSLVKSTDTQYF.

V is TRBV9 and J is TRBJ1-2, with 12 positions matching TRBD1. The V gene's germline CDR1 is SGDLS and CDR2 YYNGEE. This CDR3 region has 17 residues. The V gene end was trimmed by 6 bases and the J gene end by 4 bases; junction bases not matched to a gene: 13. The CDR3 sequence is CASTGWGQGASGYGYTF. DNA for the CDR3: TGTGCCAGCACAGGTTGGGGACAGGGGGCTTCGGGCTATGGCTACACCTTC.

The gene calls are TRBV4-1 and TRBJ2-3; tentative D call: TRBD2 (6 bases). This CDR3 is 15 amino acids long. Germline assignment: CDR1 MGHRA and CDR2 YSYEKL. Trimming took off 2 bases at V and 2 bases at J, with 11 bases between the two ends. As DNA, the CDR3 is TGCGCCAGCAGCCAACGGGGAGGAGACACAGATACGCAGTATTTT. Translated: CASSQRGGDTDTQYF.

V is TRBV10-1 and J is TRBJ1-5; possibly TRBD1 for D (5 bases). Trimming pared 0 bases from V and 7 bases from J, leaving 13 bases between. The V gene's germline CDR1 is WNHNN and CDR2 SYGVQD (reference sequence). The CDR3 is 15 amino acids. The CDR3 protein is CASSESGREGQPQHF. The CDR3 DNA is TGCGCCAGCAGTGAGTCGGGCAGGGAGGGCCAGCCCCAGCATTTT.

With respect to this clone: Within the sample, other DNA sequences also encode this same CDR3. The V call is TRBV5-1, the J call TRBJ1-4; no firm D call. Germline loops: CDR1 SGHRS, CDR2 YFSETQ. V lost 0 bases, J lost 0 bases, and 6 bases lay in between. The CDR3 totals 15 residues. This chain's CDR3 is CASSLGTATNEKLFF. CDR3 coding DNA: TGCGCCAGCAGCTTGGGGACGGCAACTAATGAAAAACTGTTTTTT. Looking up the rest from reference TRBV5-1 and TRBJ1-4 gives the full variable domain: KAGVTQTPRYLIKTRGQQVTLSCSPISGHRSVSWYQQTPGQGLQFLFEYFSETQRNKGNFPGRFSGRQFSNSRSEMNVSTLELGDSALYLCASSLGTATNEKLFFGSGTQLSVL.

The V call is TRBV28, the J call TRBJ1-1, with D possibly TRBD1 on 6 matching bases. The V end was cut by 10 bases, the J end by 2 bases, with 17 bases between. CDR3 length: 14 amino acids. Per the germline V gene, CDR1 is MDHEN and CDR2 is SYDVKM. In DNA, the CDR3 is TGTGCCACTAAACAGGGTCGGGGAAACACTGAAGCTTTCTTT. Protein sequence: CATKQGRGNTEAFF.

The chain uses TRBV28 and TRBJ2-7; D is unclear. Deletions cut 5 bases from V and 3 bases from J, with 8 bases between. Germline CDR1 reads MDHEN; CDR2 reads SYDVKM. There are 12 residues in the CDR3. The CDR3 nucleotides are TGTGCCAGCAGTGGTCCGAACTACGAGCAGTACTTC. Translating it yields CASSGPNYEQYF.

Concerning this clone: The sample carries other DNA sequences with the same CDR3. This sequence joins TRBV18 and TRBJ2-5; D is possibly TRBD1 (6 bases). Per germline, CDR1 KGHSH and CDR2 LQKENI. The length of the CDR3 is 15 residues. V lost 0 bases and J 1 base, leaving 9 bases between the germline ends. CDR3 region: CASSPPGQPQETQYF. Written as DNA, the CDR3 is TGTGCCAGCTCACCACCGGGACAACCCCAAGAGACCCAGTACTTC.

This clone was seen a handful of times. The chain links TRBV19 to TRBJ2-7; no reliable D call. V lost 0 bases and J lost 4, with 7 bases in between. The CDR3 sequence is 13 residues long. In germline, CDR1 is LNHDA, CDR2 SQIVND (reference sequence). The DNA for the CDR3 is TGTGCCAGTAGTATAGATTCGCGGTACGAGCAGTACTTC. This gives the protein CASSIDSRYEQYF.

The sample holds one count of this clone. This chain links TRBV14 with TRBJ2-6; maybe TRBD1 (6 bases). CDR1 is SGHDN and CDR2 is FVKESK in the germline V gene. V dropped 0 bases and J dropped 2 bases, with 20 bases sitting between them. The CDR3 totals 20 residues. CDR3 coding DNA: TGTGCCAGCAGCCAAGATCTGGCCGGGACACGGGCTACTGGGGCCAACGTCCTGACTTTC. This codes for CASSQDLAGTRATGANVLTF. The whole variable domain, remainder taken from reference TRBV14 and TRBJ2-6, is EAGVTQFPSHSVIEKGQTVTLRCDPISGHDNLYWYRRVMGKEIKFLLHFVKESKQDESGMPNNRFLAERTGGTYSTLKVQPAELEDSGVYFCASSQDLAGTRATGANVLTFGAGSRLTVL.

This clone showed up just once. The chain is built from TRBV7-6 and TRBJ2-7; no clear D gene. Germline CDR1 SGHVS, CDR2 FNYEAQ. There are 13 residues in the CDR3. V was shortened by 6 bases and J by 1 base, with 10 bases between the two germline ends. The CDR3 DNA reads TGTGCCAGCAGTGTCGTCTTTTCCTACGAGCAGTACTTC. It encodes CASSVVFSYEQYF.

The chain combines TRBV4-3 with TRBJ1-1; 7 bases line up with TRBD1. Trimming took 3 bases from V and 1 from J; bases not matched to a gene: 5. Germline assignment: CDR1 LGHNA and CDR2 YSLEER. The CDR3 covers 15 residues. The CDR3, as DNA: TGCGCCAGCAGCCACGAGACAGGGAGGAACACTGAAGCTTTCTTT. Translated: CASSHETGRNTEAFF.

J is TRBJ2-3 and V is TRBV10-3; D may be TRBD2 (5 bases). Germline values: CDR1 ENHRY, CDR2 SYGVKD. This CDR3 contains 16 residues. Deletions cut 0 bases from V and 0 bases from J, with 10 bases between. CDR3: CAISESGRLSTDTQYF. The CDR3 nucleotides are TGTGCCATCAGTGAGTCAGGGAGACTAAGCACAGATACGCAGTATTTT.

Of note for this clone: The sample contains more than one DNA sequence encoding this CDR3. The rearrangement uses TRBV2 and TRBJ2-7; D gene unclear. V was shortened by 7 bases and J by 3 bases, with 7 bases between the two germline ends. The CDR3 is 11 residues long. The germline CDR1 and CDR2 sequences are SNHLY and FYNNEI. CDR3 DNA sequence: TGTGCCAGCAAGGGCGGCTACGAGCAGTACTTC. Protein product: CASKGGYEQYF.

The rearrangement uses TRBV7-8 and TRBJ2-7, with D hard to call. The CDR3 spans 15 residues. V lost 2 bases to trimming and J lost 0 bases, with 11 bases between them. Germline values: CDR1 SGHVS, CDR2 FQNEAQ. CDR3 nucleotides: TGTGCCAGCAGCTTATTGAGGATAAGCTCCTACGAGCAGTACTTC. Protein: CASSLLRISSYEQYF.

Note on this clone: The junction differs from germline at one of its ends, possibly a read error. As DNA, the CDR3 is TGTGCTAGCAGCCCCCGGGAGGGAGAATACAATGAGCAGTTCTTC. Translating it yields CASSPREGEYNEQFF. This rearrangement joins TRBV7-7 to TRBJ2-1; TRBD2 matches at 8 bases. The CDR3 is 15 residues long. Germline CDR1 is SSHAT and CDR2 is FNYEAQ (reference sequence).

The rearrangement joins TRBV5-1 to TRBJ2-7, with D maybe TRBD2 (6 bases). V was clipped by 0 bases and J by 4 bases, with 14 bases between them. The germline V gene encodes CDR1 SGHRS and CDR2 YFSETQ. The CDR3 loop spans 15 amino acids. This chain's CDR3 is CASSLESGVSYEQYF. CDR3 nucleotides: TGCGCCAGCAGCTTGGAGTCGGGAGTTAGTTACGAGCAGTACTTC.

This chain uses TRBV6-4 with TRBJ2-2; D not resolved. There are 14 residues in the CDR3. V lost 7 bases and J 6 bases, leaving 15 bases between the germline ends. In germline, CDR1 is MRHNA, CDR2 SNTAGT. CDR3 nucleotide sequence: TGTGCCAGCAAACGAAATGACAAATCCGGGGAGCTGTTTTTT. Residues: CASKRNDKSGELFF.